In this sample, the clone carrying this T cell receptor beta chain turned up a few times. The CDR3 consists of 17 residues. The V end lost 2 bases, the J end lost 6 bases, and 21 bases lay between the germline ends. Germline CDR1 is SGHTA and CDR2 is FQGTGA. The authors' processing: The assay estimated nucleated cells by amplifying reference gene primers. Method: immunoSEQ multiplex PCR; TCRdb's copy keeps in-frame clones and lacks some. That table supplies the V and J calls and clone size; D and trimming were determined from the DNA. This sample has approximately 200,000 clones, with around 80% found just once. This specimen belongs to a study of blood T cell repertoires in COVID-19.

Sequencing was done on a sample of peripheral blood. This chain uses TRBV7-3 with TRBJ2-3; D is possibly TRBD2 (5 bases). The source of this sequence is a woman older than 75 with acute or convalescent COVID-19. The CDR3 nucleotides are TGTGCCAGCAGCTTATCGGTTACGGGAACCGGTGAGGATACGCAGTATTTT. Translating it yields CASSLSVTGTGEDTQYF.